The T cell receptor beta chain described here comes from a study of Ad26.COV2.S vaccination and SARS-CoV-2 variants listed by TCRdb under 2021. About the full investigation: Vaccine-arm donors were drawn from COV1001, a multicentre, randomized, double-blind, placebo-controlled phase I-IIa trial of Ad26.COV2.S in healthy adults. Ad26.COV2.S was given intramuscularly at 5x10^10 or 1x10^11 viral particles, as a single shot or as two shots 56 days apart. TCRbeta repertoire sequencing served as the tool for gauging how specific and how broad the SARS-CoV-2-reactive T cell receptors were following Ad26.COV2.S vaccination. A total of approximately 32 samples were included in the TCR-sequenced set, comprising roughly 19 Ad26.COV2.S vaccine recipients, 5 placebo recipients and 8 SARS-CoV-2 convalescent individuals. Trial participants were randomized into five groups of five, in which low-dose or high-dose Ad26.COV2.S was given once or twice, or placebo was given on both occasions. Throughout the experiments and outcome assessment, investigators stayed blinded to trial group allocation. Summary of the overall study and its limitations: Ad26.COV2.S recipients had higher spike-specific TCR breadth than placebo recipients (P = 0.0014). After vaccination, spike-specific CD8+ and CD4+ T cell responses were reported to show substantial breadth. The authors noted that the TCR breadth and depth analyses may have underestimated total T cell responses. Vaccine and placebo recipients had similar non-spike TCR breadth, a finding consistent with the vaccine containing only spike. The study was not powered to compare responses between vaccine doses or regimens.

The immunoSEQ Assay was used to sequence TCRbeta CDR3 regions. After extraction, genomic DNA underwent amplification by bias-controlled multiplex PCR, followed by high-throughput sequencing. In the paper's pipeline: To quantify the absolute abundance of every unique TCRbeta CDR3 region, sequences were collapsed and filtered. T cell fraction was estimated by normalizing TCRbeta template counts to usable DNA, which was measured by amplifying reference genes present in all nucleated cells. Repertoire TCRs were annotated as SARS-CoV-2-specific when V gene, CDR3 amino acid sequence and J gene were exactly matched to a known reactive TCR set. MIRA supplied the reference SARS-CoV-2 TCR set, which was filtered for enrichment in COVID-19-positive ImmuneCODE repertoires so that public or cross-reactive TCRs were removed. Drawing on the MIRA antigens, annotated TCRs were analysed further at the level of specific ORF or position within ORF. Breadth was defined as the number of annotated unique rearrangements divided by the total number of unique productive rearrangements, and depth was defined as the summed frequency of the annotated unique rearrangements. Two-sided Wilcoxon rank-sum tests were used to compare TCR breadth between groups. Entries here come from immuneACCESS through TCRdb and include only in-frame sequences with V and J called. Some clones fail to appear in such tables; in the studies checked, an unresolved V gene covers under half of the shortfall, and the cause of the remainder is unknown. The DNA was the basis for D and trimming; V, J and clone size are from that table. For this sample there are 300,000 to 450,000 clones; around 84% appear just once. 2.5% to 3.5% of the sample goes to the ten largest clones.

After removal of 5 bases from V and 8 bases from J, the junction retains 6 bases not matched to a gene. Including cysteine and phenylalanine, the CDR3 has 15 amino acids. Only the CDR3 DNA is retained, 45 bases long and in frame from the first base. The germline V gene supplies CDR1 SGHNT and CDR2 YENEEA. With regard to this clone: What antigen it recognizes has not been identified. Base-call qualities are not available, and no considerably larger clone is one nucleotide away.

The sample's treatment or condition label is to be understood as: 19 received Ad26.COV2.S at low or high dose, single or two shots; about 5 received placebo; per-sample allocation not given. Repertoires of vaccine and placebo recipients were sequenced from samples collected on day 63 after the first injection. Cohort 1b enrolled fewer than 30 adults aged 18-55 years at a single site in Boston, USA, between 29 July and 7 August 2020. Ad26.COV2.S was a replication-incompetent adenovirus type 26 vector that expressed a prefusion-stabilized SARS-CoV-2 spike protein derived from the original Wuhan strain.

This clonotype was sampled from a person aged 18 to 65 who received the Ad26.COV2.S COVID-19 vaccine or a placebo. The specimen was peripheral blood, collected in a trial of Ad26.COV2.S vaccine versus placebo. Recombination joined TRBV11-3 with TRBJ2-1; 13 nucleotides in the junction match TRBD2. CDR3 sequence: CASSPRLAGGDEQFF. The nucleotide sequence is TGTGCCAGCAGCCCCAGACTAGCGGGAGGTGATGAGCAGTTCTTC.